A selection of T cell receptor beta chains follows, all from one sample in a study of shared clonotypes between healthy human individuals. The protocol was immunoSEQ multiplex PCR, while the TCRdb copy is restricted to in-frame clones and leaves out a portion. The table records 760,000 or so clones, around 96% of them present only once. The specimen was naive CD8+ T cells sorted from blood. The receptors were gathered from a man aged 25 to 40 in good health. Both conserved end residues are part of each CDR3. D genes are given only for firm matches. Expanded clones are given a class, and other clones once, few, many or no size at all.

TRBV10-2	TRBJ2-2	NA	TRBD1	TGCGCCAGCAGTGAAGGATTGGGACAGGGGTATACCGGGGAGCTGTTTTTT	CASSEGLGQGYTGELFF
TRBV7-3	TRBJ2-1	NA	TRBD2	TGTGCCAGCAGCTTGACTAGCGGGAGTCTATCCTACAATGAGCAGTTCTTC	CASSLTSGSLSYNEQFF
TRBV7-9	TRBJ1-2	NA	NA	TGTGCCAGCAGCTTAGTGCCAGGCTATGGCTACACCTTC	CASSLVPGYGYTF
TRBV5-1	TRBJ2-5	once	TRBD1	TGCGCCAGCAGCCCCTTTTTCCGGGACAGGGGGAATTGGGAGACCCAGTACTTC	CASSPFFRDRGNWETQYF
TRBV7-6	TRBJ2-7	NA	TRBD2	TGTGCCAGCAGCACCGGGACTATCTACGAGCAGTACTTC	CASSTGTIYEQYF
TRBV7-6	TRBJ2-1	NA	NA	TGTGCCAGCAGCCCCCGTACTAGTAGCCACTACAATGAGCAGTTCTTC	CASSPRTSSHYNEQFF
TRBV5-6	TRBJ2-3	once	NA	TGTGCCTCGGGGCGGGGTTGGGGTACGCAGTATTTT	CASGRGWGTQYF
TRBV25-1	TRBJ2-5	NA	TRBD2	TGTGCCAGCGAGCGGGAGTGGGGGGCAGAGACCCAGTACTTC	CASEREWGAETQYF
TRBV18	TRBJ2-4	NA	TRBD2	TGTGCCAGCTCCCCCCGAACCGGGACTAGTTGGAACATTCAGTACTTC	CASSPRTGTSWNIQYF
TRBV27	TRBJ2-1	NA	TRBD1	TGTGCCAGCGGCCTCTCGACAGGGGTCTTTGGCAATGAGCAGTTCTTC	CASGLSTGVFGNEQFF
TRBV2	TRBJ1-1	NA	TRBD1	TGTGCCAGCAGTGAGGGACAGGGGTTTGAAGCTTTCTTT	CASSEGQGFEAFF
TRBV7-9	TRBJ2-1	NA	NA	TGTGCCAGCAGCTTAGGGCAGGGGAATATCAATGAGCAGTTCTTC	CASSLGQGNINEQFF